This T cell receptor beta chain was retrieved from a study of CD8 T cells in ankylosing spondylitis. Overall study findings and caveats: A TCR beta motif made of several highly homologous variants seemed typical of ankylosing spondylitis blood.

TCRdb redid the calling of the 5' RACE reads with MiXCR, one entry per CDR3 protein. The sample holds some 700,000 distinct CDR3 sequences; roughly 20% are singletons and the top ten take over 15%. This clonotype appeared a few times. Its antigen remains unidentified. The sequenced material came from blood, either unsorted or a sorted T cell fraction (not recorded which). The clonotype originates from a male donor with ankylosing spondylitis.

In DNA, the CDR3 is TGTGCCAGCAGTTACTCGAAACCGGGTTCGGATGAGCAGTTCTTC. This encodes CASSYSKPGSDEQFF. J is TRBJ2-1 and V is TRBV6-2 or TRBV6-3; D is uncertain. The germline V gene encodes CDR1 MNHEY and CDR2 SVGEGT. The CDR3 sequence is 15 residues long. The germline V and J ends were trimmed by 0 bases and 8 bases, with 14 bases remaining between them.